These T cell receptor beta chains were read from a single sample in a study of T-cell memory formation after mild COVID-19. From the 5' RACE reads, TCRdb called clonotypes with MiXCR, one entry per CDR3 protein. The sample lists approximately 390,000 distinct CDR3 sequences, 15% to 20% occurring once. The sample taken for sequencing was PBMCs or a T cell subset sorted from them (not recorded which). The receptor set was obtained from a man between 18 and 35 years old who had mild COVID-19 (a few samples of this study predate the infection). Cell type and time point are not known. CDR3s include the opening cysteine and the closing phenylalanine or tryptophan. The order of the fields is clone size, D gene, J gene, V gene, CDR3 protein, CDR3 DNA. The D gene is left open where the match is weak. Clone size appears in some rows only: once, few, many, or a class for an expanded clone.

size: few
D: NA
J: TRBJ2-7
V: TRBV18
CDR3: CASSPLGRQGRDEQYF
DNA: TGTGCCAGCTCACCACTCGGGCGGCAGGGGCGGGACGAGCAGTACTTC

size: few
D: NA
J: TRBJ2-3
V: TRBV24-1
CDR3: CATTTGRVTDTQYF
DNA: TGTGCCACCACGACGGGCAGGGTAACAGATACGCAGTATTTT

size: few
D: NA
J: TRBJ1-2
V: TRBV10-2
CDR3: CASSEFRGGVGYTF
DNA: TGCGCCAGCAGTGAGTTCAGAGGTGGGGTTGGCTACACCTTC

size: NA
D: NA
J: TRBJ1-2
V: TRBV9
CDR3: CASSGLRTADYGYTF
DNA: TGTGCCAGCAGCGGCCTCAGGACAGCCGACTATGGCTACACCTTC

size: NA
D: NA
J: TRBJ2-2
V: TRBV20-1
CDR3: CSARDLLRGADGELFF
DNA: TGCAGTGCTAGAGATCTCTTACGGGGGGCGGACGGGGAGCTGTTTTTT

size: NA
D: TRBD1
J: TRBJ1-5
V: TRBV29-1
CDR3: CSALGQGGQPQHF
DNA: TGCAGCGCCCTGGGACAGGGGGGTCAGCCCCAGCATTTT

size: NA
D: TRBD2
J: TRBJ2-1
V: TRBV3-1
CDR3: CASNQLAGGPGGEQFF
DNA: TGTGCCAGCAACCAACTAGCGGGGGGGCCGGGTGGTGAGCAGTTCTTC

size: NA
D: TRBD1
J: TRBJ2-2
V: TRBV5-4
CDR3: CASRTGTATGELFF
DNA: TGTGCCAGCAGAACCGGGACAGCCACCGGGGAGCTGTTTTTT

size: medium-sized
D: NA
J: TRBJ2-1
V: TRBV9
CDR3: CASSGMTSEQFF
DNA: TGTGCCAGCAGCGGGATGACTTCCGAGCAGTTCTTC

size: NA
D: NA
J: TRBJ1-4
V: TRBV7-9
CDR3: CASSVTAEKLFF
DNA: TGTGCCAGCAGCGTGACAGCCGAAAAACTGTTTTTT

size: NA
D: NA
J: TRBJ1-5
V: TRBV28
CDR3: CASSLRQRPQHF
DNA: TGTGCCAGCAGTCTCCGCCAGAGGCCCCAGCATTTT

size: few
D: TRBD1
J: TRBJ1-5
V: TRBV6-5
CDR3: CASGSGGYRVQPQHF
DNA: TGTGCCAGCGGATCAGGGGGCTATAGGGTACAGCCCCAGCATTTT

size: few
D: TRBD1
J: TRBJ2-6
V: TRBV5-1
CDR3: CASSFGQGAPGANVLTF
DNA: TGCGCCAGCAGCTTTGGGCAGGGGGCTCCTGGGGCCAACGTCCTGACTTTC

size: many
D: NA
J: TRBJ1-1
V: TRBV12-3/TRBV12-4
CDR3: CASSPTGRNTEAFF
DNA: TGTGCCAGCAGTCCGACAGGCCGGAACACTGAAGCTTTCTTT

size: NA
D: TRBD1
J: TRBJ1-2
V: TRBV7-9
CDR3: CASSPPRDRRNYGYTF
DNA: TGTGCCAGCAGTCCACCCCGGGACAGACGGAACTATGGCTACACCTTC

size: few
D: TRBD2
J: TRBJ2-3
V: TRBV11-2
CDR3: CASSLDLGAGDLTDTQYF
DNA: TGTGCCAGCAGCTTAGATCTAGGAGCGGGGGACCTCACAGATACGCAGTATTTT

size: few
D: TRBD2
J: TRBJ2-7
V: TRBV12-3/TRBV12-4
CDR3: CASTSTSGGYEQYF
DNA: TGTGCCAGCACCTCGACTAGCGGGGGGTACGAGCAGTACTTC

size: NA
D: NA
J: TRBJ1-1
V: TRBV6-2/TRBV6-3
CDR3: CASSYVGQNTEAFF
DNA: TGTGCCAGCAGTTACGTCGGACAGAACACTGAAGCTTTCTTT

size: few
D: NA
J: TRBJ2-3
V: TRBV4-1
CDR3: CASSQGALRTDTQYF
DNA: TGCGCCAGCAGCCAAGGGGCCCTAAGAACAGATACGCAGTATTTT

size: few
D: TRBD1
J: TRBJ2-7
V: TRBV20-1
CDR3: CSAHDRAEEQYF
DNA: TGCAGTGCCCACGACAGGGCCGAAGAGCAGTACTTC

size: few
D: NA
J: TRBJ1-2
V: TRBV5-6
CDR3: CASSRGPAGGYTF
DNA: TGTGCCAGCAGCAGAGGCCCTGCGGGTGGCTACACCTTC

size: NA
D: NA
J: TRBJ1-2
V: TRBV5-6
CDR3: CASSLSNVNSGYTF
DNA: TGTGCCAGCAGCTTGTCTAACGTTAACTCTGGCTACACCTTC

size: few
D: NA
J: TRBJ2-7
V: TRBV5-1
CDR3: CASSLLVGGQGFTYEQYF
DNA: TGCGCCAGCAGCTTATTGGTAGGAGGGCAGGGGTTCACCTACGAGCAGTACTTC

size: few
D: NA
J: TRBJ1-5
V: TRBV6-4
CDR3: CASTKGRQASNQPQHF
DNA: TGTGCCAGCACCAAGGGGAGGCAGGCGAGCAATCAGCCCCAGCATTTT

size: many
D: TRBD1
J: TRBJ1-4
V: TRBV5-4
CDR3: CASSRQGATEKLFF
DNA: TGTGCCAGCAGCAGACAGGGGGCGACTGAAAAACTGTTTTTT

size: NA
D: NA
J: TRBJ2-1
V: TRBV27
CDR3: CASSLSAPNEQFF
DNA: TGTGCCAGCAGTTTATCGGCACCCAATGAGCAGTTCTTC

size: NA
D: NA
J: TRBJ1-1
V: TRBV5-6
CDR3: CASSPHPANTEAFF
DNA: TGTGCCAGCAGCCCCCACCCAGCGAACACTGAAGCTTTCTTT